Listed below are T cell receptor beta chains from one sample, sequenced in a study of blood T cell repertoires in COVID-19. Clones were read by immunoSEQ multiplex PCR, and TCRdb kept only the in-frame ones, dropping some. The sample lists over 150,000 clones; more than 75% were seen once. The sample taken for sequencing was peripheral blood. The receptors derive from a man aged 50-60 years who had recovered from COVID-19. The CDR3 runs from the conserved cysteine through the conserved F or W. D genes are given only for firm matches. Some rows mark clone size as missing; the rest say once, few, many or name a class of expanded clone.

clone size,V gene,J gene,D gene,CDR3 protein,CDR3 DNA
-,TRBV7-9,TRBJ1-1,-,CASSLDVGAEAFF,TGTGCCAGCAGCTTAGATGTCGGGGCTGAAGCTTTCTTT
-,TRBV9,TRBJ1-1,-,CASSPQGLQGTEAFF,TGTGCCAGCAGCCCCCAGGGGTTACAGGGAACTGAAGCTTTCTTT
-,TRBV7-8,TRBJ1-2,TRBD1,CASSLVRGQGDYGYTF,TGTGCCAGCAGCTTAGTGCGGGGACAGGGGGACTATGGCTACACCTTC
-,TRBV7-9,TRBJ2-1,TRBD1,CASSSRQLGGTGVYNEQFF,TGTGCCAGCAGCTCCCGCCAACTAGGGGGGACAGGGGTATACAATGAGCAGTTCTTC
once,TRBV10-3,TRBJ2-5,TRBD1,CAIAGGAETQYF,TGTGCCATCGCAGGGGGCGCGGAGACCCAGTACTTC
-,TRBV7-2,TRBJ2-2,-,CASSSTRSTGELFF,TGTGCCAGCAGCTCGACTAGGTCCACCGGGGAGCTGTTTTTT
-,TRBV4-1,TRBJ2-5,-,CASSQALTRGDQETQYF,TGCGCCAGCAGCCAAGCCTTGACTAGAGGGGACCAAGAGACCCAGTACTTC
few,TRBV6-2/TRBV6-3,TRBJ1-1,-,CASSYYRSSAGNTEAFF,TGTGCCAGCAGTTACTACAGGAGTTCCGCAGGGAACACTGAAGCTTTCTTT
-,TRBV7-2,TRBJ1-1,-,CASSLNVGSIGSYTEAFF,TGTGCCAGCAGCTTAAACGTCGGGTCTATTGGGTCATACACTGAAGCTTTCTTT
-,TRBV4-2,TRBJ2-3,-,CASSQGQGDTQYF,TGTGCCAGCAGCCAAGGGCAGGGTGATACGCAGTATTTT
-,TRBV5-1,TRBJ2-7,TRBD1,CASSTGTGSYEQYF,TGCGCCAGCAGCACCGGGACAGGCTCCTACGAGCAGTACTTC
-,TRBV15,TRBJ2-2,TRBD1,CATSRAGRGLGNTGELFF,TGTGCCACCAGCAGAGCGGGCAGGGGGCTTGGTAACACCGGGGAGCTGTTTTTT
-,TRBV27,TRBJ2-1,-,CASSYTVSYNEQFF,TGTGCCAGCAGTTATACAGTCTCCTACAATGAGCAGTTCTTC
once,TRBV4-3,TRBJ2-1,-,CASSQSESSYNEQFF,TGCGCCAGCAGCCAGAGCGAGAGCTCCTACAATGAGCAGTTCTTC
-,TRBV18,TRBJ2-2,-,CASSPQTGATGELFF,TGTGCCAGCTCACCTCAAACTGGGGCCACCGGGGAGCTGTTTTTT
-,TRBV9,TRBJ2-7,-,CASSVRDNYEQYF,TGTGCCAGCAGCGTTCGGGACAACTACGAGCAGTACTTC
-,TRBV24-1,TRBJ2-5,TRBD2,CATSGGGLAGGETQYF,TGTGCCACCTCAGGGGGAGGGCTAGCGGGGGGCGAGACCCAGTACTTC
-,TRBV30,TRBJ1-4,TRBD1,CAWSADRGTNEKLFF,TGTGCCTGGAGTGCGGACAGGGGAACTAATGAAAAACTGTTTTTT
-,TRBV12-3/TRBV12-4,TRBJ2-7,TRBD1,CASSPGTGTEQYF,TGTGCCAGCAGCCCCGGGACAGGGACCGAGCAGTACTTC
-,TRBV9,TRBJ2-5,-,CASSVGPEETQYF,TGTGCCAGCAGCGTAGGGCCAGAAGAGACCCAGTACTTC
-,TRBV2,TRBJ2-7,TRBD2,CASTPTGLAGYEQYF,TGTGCCAGCACCCCAACAGGACTAGCGGGGTACGAGCAGTACTTC
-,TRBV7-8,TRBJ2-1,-,CASSLAPNNEQFF,TGTGCCAGCAGCTTAGCCCCCAACAATGAGCAGTTCTTC
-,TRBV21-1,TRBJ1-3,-,CASTGSNTIYF,TGTGCCAGTACAGGGTCGAACACCATATATTTT
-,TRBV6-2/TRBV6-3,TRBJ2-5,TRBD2,CASSFRGILAGVETQYF,TGTGCCAGCAGTTTCAGGGGGATCCTAGCGGGAGTTGAGACCCAGTACTTC
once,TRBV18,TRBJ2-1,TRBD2,CASSPPWSGGFFTEQFF,TGTGCCAGCTCACCTCCCTGGTCGGGGGGGTTTTTTACTGAGCAGTTCTTC
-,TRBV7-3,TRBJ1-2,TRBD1,CASSIGQGQNYGYTF,TGTGCCAGCAGCATCGGACAGGGACAGAACTATGGCTACACCTTC
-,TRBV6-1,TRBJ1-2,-,CASSEQGKANYGYTF,TGTGCCAGCAGTGAACAGGGGAAAGCTAACTATGGCTACACCTTC
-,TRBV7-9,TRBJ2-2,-,CASSPRVVVTGELFF,TGTGCCAGCAGCCCGCGTGTGGTCGTTACCGGGGAGCTGTTTTTT
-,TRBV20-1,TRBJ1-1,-,CSASGGWRNTEAFF,TGCAGTGCTAGTGGTGGTTGGAGAAACACTGAAGCTTTCTTT
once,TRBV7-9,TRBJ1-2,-,CASSLFNVPGVGYTF,TGTGCCAGCAGCTTATTTAACGTGCCAGGGGTTGGCTACACCTTC
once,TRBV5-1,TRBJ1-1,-,CASSLGTDPNTEAFF,TGCGCCAGCAGCCTCGGGACTGATCCGAACACTGAAGCTTTCTTT
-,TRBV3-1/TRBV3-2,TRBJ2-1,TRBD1,CASTLGTGNNNEQFF,TGTGCCAGCACCCTCGGGACAGGGAATAACAATGAGCAGTTCTTC
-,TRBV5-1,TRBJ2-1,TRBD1,CASSSGQSINEQFF,TGCGCCAGCAGCTCGGGACAGAGTATCAATGAGCAGTTCTTC
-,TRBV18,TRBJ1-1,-,CASSLGVNTEAFF,TGTGCCAGCTCACTTGGAGTGAACACTGAAGCTTTCTTT
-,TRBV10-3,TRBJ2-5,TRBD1,CAISPQGNQETQYF,TGTGCCATCAGTCCACAGGGGAACCAAGAGACCCAGTACTTC
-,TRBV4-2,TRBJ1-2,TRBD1,CASSQARDRARVGNYGYTF,TGTGCCAGCAGTCAAGCGCGGGACAGGGCTCGAGTAGGGAACTATGGCTACACCTTC
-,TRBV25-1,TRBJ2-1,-,CASSLQTYEQFF,TGTGCCAGCAGTCTTCAGACTTATGAGCAGTTCTTC
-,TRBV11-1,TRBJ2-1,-,CASSGGIYEQFF,TGTGCCAGCAGCGGGGGGATCTATGAGCAGTTCTTC
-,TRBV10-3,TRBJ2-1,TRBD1,CAIKGQGTNEQFF,TGTGCCATCAAGGGACAGGGGACGAATGAGCAGTTCTTC
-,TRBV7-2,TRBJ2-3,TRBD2,CASSRTSGGAVDTQYF,TGTGCCAGCAGCAGGACTAGCGGGGGGGCCGTAGATACGCAGTATTTT
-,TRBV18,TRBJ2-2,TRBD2,CASSPRTSGDTGELFF,TGTGCCAGCTCACCAAGGACTAGCGGAGATACCGGGGAGCTGTTTTTT
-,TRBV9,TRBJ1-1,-,CASRRGENTEAFF,TGTGCCAGCAGAAGGGGCGAAAACACTGAAGCTTTCTTT
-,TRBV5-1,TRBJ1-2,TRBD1,CASSLAGTGSYGYTF,TGCGCCAGCAGCTTGGCCGGGACAGGCTCCTATGGCTACACCTTC
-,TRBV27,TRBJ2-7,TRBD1,CASSLNRGRMSYEQYF,TGTGCCAGCAGTTTAAATAGGGGGCGAATGTCCTACGAGCAGTACTTC
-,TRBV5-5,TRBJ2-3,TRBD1,CASSLWRQGSISTDTQYF,TGTGCCAGCAGCTTGTGGAGACAGGGGTCAATTAGCACAGATACGCAGTATTTT
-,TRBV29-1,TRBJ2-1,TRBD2,CSVAPSGAYNEQFF,TGCAGCGTTGCGCCTAGCGGCGCCTACAATGAGCAGTTCTTC
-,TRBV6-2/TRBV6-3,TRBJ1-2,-,CASSQNRAKTYGYTF,TGTGCCAGCAGCCAGAACAGGGCCAAGACCTATGGCTACACCTTC
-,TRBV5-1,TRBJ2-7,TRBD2,CASSLSTSGTPYEQYF,TGCGCCAGCAGCTTGTCAACTAGCGGGACTCCCTACGAGCAGTACTTC
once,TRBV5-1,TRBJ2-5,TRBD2,CASSLGTSGGPPQETQYF,TGCGCCAGCAGCTTGGGGACTAGCGGGGGGCCACCTCAAGAGACCCAGTACTTC
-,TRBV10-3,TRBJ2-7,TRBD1,CAISMGQGIALDEQYF,TGTGCCATCAGTATGGGACAGGGGATTGCCTTGGACGAGCAGTACTTC
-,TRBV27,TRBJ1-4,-,CASSFSRDWGKLFF,TGTGCCAGCAGTTTCTCCAGGGACTGGGGAAAACTGTTTTTT
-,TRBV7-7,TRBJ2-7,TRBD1,CASSPRQGSEQYF,TGTGCCAGCAGCCCCCGACAGGGGAGCGAGCAGTACTTC
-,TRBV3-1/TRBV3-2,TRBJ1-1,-,CASSQGRGMSYLMNTEAFF,TGTGCCAGCAGCCAAGGGCGAGGGATGTCTTATCTCATGAACACTGAAGCTTTCTTT
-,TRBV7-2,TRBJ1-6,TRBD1,CASSPPTGDNSPLHF,TGTGCCAGCAGCCCCCCGACAGGGGATAATTCACCCCTCCACTTT
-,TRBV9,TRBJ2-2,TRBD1,CASSVGGTGGTNTGELFF,TGTGCCAGCAGCGTAGGTGGAACAGGGGGTACGAACACCGGGGAGCTGTTTTTT
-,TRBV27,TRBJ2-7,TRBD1,CASSRDSSYEQYF,TGTGCCAGCAGTCGGGACAGCTCCTACGAGCAGTACTTC
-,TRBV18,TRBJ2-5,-,CASSPPSIQETQYF,TGTGCCAGCTCACCACCGAGTATCCAAGAGACCCAGTACTTC